Below, 25 T cell receptor beta chains from the same sample are listed, as sequenced in a study of T-cell memory formation after mild COVID-19. TCRdb re-called the 5' RACE reads through MiXCR, storing one row per CDR3 protein. The table records about 470,000 distinct CDR3 sequences, roughly 25% of them present only once. Material for sequencing was PBMCs or a T cell subset sorted from them (not recorded which). Receptors were obtained from an adult woman who had mild COVID-19 (a few samples of this study predate the infection). Cell type and time point are not known.

The CDR3 protein is CATSGHRDGVIDRYGYTF. In nucleotides, the CDR3 is TGTGCCACCAGCGGACACCGGGACGGCGTAATAGACCGCTATGGCTACACCTTC. The rearrangement joins TRBV15 to TRBJ1-2; D might be TRBD1 (5 bases). This CDR3 contains 18 residues. Germline-derived CDR1 and CDR2 are LNHNV and YYDKDF (reference sequence). V dropped 5 bases and J dropped 4 bases, with 26 bases sitting between them.

On this clonotype itself: A junction end diverges from the germline sequence, so it may reflect a read error. Here the CDR3 reads CASSPGHVNTGELYF. In DNA form, the CDR3 reads TGTGCCAGCAGCCCCGGACACGTGAACACCGGGGAGCTGTATTTT. V gene TRBV11-1 combines with J gene TRBJ2-2; D possibly uses TRBD1 or TRBD2 (5 bases each). The CDR3 runs 15 residues. Per germline, CDR1 SGHAT and CDR2 FQDESV (reference sequence).

The J gene is TRBJ1-1, the V gene TRBV20-1; the D gene is possibly TRBD1 (5 bases). V was shortened by 5 bases and J by 6 bases, with 16 bases between the two germline ends. The CDR3 consists of 13 residues. Germline assignment: CDR1 DFQATT and CDR2 SNEGSKA (reference sequence). CDR3 in amino acids: CSAHEGSTPEAFF. The CDR3 DNA is TGCAGTGCTCATGAGGGGAGTACCCCTGAAGCTTTCTTT.

The rearrangement joins TRBV9 to TRBJ2-1, with D possibly matching TRBD1 (6 bases). CDR3 length: 17 amino acids. The V gene's germline CDR1 is SGDLS and CDR2 YYNGEE. V was trimmed by 2 bases and J by 4 bases, leaving 19 bases between them. CDR3 region: CASSVEPTGTTYNEQFF. The DNA of the CDR3 is TGTGCCAGCAGCGTCGAACCGACAGGAACAACTTACAATGAGCAGTTCTTC.

This clonotype occurred once. The rearrangement uses TRBV6-2 or TRBV6-3 and TRBJ2-2; 12 bases align to TRBD2. Germline CDR1 reads MNHEY; CDR2 reads SVGEGT. The J segment lost 9 bases and the V segment lost 7 bases, leaving 12 bases of the junction unmatched. The CDR3 extends over 16 amino acids. This CDR3 is CASTNLRTSGKRELFF. The CDR3 coding sequence is TGTGCCAGCACCAACCTCCGGACTAGCGGGAAGAGGGAGCTGTTTTTT.

This clonotype has at least ten counts. V gene TRBV27 combines with J gene TRBJ2-2; no clear D. Germline V gives CDR1 MNHEY, CDR2 SMNVEV (reference sequence). Trimming cost V 2 bases and J 2 bases, with 3 bases left between them. There are 13 residues in the CDR3. The CDR3 protein is CASSLRNTGELFF. The CDR3 nucleotides read TGTGCCAGCAGTTTACGAAACACCGGGGAGCTGTTTTTT.

The chain is built from TRBV7-9 and TRBJ2-3, with D hard to call. V was trimmed by 1 base and J by 2 bases, leaving 7 bases between them. Germline V CDR1 and CDR2: SEHNR, FQNEAQ (reference sequence). The CDR3 runs 14 residues. CDR3 nucleotide sequence: TGTGCCAGCAGCTTAGATCGAGTCACAGATACGCAGTATTTT. Translated, it gives CASSLDRVTDTQYF.

This clonotype turned up a few times. The chain links TRBV5-1 to TRBJ1-2; maybe TRBD1 (5 bases). CDR3 length: 13 amino acids. Germline V lookup: CDR1 SGHRS, CDR2 YFSETQ. The ends were cut back, 5 bases at V and 3 bases at J, with 11 bases in the middle. The DNA for the CDR3 is TGCGCCAGCAGAGACCAGGGAGACTATGGCTACACCTTC. Translation: CASRDQGDYGYTF.

This clonotype has more than one count but fewer than ten. The J gene is TRBJ2-7, the V gene TRBV21-1; the table's D call TRBD1 went unverified against the DNA. TRBV21-1 is a documented pseudogene. The CDR3 loop spans 16 amino acids. CDR3 nucleotides: TGTGCCAGCAGCAAAGCCCTGGTCGCAGGGGAAGTCGTGCAGTACTTC. Amino acids: CASSKALVAGEVVQYF.

The chain employs TRBV7-9 and TRBJ1-5; D perhaps matches TRBD1 (5 bases). Per the germline V gene, CDR1 is SEHNR and CDR2 is FQNEAQ (reference sequence). The CDR3 has 15 amino acids. V shed 5 bases and J shed 0 bases, with 11 bases lying between them. CDR3 protein: CASSREGASNQPQHF. CDR3 coding DNA: TGTGCCAGCAGCCGAGAAGGGGCTAGCAATCAGCCCCAGCATTTT.

The gene calls are TRBV7-9 and TRBJ1-6; D ambiguous. V was shortened by 6 bases and J by 2 bases, with 8 bases between the two germline ends. The V gene's germline CDR1 is SEHNR and CDR2 FQNEAQ (reference sequence). The CDR3 contains 14 residues. DNA for the CDR3: TGTGCCAGCAGGGAAAACACCTATAATTCACCCCTCCACTTT. Protein sequence: CASRENTYNSPLHF.

This clonotype was seen a few times. CDR3 coding DNA: TGTGCCAGCAGCTTAATCGCGGGTTGGGAAGATGAGCAGTTCTTC. This gives the protein CASSLIAGWEDEQFF. V usage is TRBV7-2 and J usage is TRBJ2-1; tentative D call: TRBD2 (5 bases). CDR3 length: 15 amino acids. Deletions cut 2 bases from V and 8 bases from J, with 16 bases between. Germline V CDR1 and CDR2: SGHTA, FQGNSA.

V gene TRBV15 combines with J gene TRBJ2-3; D may be TRBD1 (5 bases). The V end lost 6 bases, the J end lost 4 bases, and 20 bases lay between the germline ends. The germline CDR1 and CDR2 sequences are LNHNV and YYDKDF (reference sequence). The CDR3 covers 16 residues. In nucleotides, the CDR3 is TGTGCCACCAGAAGTCTCCAGGGCGAGTCAGCAGATACGCAGTATTTT. As protein: CATRSLQGESADTQYF.

The sample holds many counts of this clonotype. CDR3 sequence (DNA): TGTGCCAGCAGCCTTGACGGGAGCTCCTACGAGCAGTACTTC. Its translation is CASSLDGSSYEQYF. The chain carries TRBV9 and TRBJ2-7, with D maybe TRBD2 (6 bases). V was clipped by 4 bases and J by 0 bases, with 11 bases between them. The CDR3 contains 14 residues. CDR1 is SGDLS, CDR2 YYNGEE, per germline.

This chain links TRBV7-9 with TRBJ2-6; 11 positions match TRBD1. The germline V gene encodes CDR1 SEHNR and CDR2 FQNEAQ (reference sequence). The ends lost 5 bases at V and 2 bases at J; junction bases unmatched: 11. This CDR3 spans 19 amino acids. In nucleotides, the CDR3 is TGTGCCAGCAGCCCCCGGCTTTGGACAGGGGGCGCTGGGGCCAACGTCCTGACTTTC. This sequence encodes CASSPRLWTGGAGANVLTF.

This clonotype was seen ten or more times. The chain has TRBV7-9 and TRBJ2-5, with 12 nucleotides matching TRBD2. V lost 8 bases to trimming and J lost 2 bases; unmatched junction nucleotides: 3. CDR1 is SEHNR and CDR2 is FQNEAQ in the germline V gene (reference sequence). The CDR3 runs to 14 residues. CDR3 residues: CASSTSGRQETQYF. The DNA of the CDR3 is TGTGCCAGCTCCACTAGCGGGAGGCAAGAGACCCAGTACTTC.

The chain employs TRBV20-1 and TRBJ1-6; no clear D. Trimming cost V 0 bases and J 10 bases, with 19 bases left between them. The length of the CDR3 is 16 residues. Germline loops: CDR1 DFQATT, CDR2 SNEGSKA (reference sequence). The CDR3 nucleotides read TGCAGTGCTAGAGATTTAGTCGCAGGTTCGGGGTCACCCCTCCACTTT. It codes for CSARDLVAGSGSPLHF.

The rearrangement links TRBV7-6 to TRBJ2-7, with 7 nucleotides matching TRBD1. Unmatched junction bases numbered 8, after V lost 4 bases and J lost 2 bases. Germline V gene sequence: CDR1 SGHVS, CDR2 FNYEAQ. This CDR3 is built from 15 residues. CDR3 amino acids: CASSSRQGPPYEQYF. In DNA form, the CDR3 reads TGTGCCAGCAGCTCACGACAGGGCCCTCCCTACGAGCAGTACTTC.

V is TRBV7-2 and J is TRBJ1-5, with TRBD1 identical over 7 bases. The trim removed 3 bases at V and 5 bases at J, leaving 7 bases unmatched. In germline, CDR1 is SGHTA, CDR2 FQGNSA. This CDR3 has 15 amino acids. CDR3 in DNA: TGTGCCAGCAGCTTGGGAGGGGGCGCGTATCAGCCCCAGCATTTT. Translation: CASSLGGGAYQPQHF.

This clonotype was picked up a small number of times. Here the CDR3 DNA reads TGTGCCAGCAGTGAGATCCAGGCCGGGGAGCTGTTTTTT. It translates to CASSEIQAGELFF. V and J are TRBV2 and TRBJ2-2; no firm D call. The CDR3 runs to 13 residues. The V gene lost 3 bases and the J gene lost 6 bases, with 8 bases spanning the gap. Germline lookup yields CDR1 SNHLY and CDR2 FYNNEI.

This clonotype was detected ten times or more. The chain carries TRBV7-6 and TRBJ2-1; D might be TRBD2 (6 bases). CDR1 SGHVS and CDR2 FNYEAQ come from the germline V gene. The length of the CDR3 is 14 residues. Trimming shortened V by 4 bases and J by 11 bases, and 18 bases separated the two germline ends. The CDR3 is CASSSHRDLSQQFF. CDR3 coding DNA: TGTGCCAGCAGCTCCCACCGGGACTTAAGCCAGCAGTTCTTC.

This clonotype came up a few times. The rearrangement uses TRBV10-3 and TRBJ2-1, with TRBD2 as a possible D gene (5 bases). Germline V gene sequence: CDR1 ENHRY, CDR2 SYGVKD. CDR3 length: 17 residues. The V end was cut by 0 bases, the J end by 0 bases, with 12 bases between. CDR3 in amino acids: CAISESLSGNSYNEQFF. The CDR3 coding sequence is TGTGCCATCAGTGAGTCCTTATCGGGGAACTCCTACAATGAGCAGTTCTTC.

This sequence joins TRBV6-1 and TRBJ1-3, with 7 positions matching TRBD1. The CDR3 contains 15 residues. Germline V gene sequence: CDR1 MNHNS, CDR2 SASEGT. The trim removed 3 bases at V and 2 bases at J, leaving 4 bases unmatched. DNA of the CDR3: TGTGCCAGCAGTGACCTCACAGGGGCTGGAAACACCATATATTTT. Its protein product is CASSDLTGAGNTIYF.

The CDR3 reads CASSSRQGIRTDTQYF. The CDR3 DNA reads TGTGCCAGCAGCTCCAGACAGGGCATACGCACAGATACGCAGTATTTT. This chain uses TRBV7-8 with TRBJ2-3; TRBD1 agrees at 7 bases. The CDR3 runs to 16 residues. Germline CDR1 and CDR2: SGHVS and FQNEAQ. The V segment lost 4 bases and the J segment 1 base; nucleotides outside the gene matches: 8.

The chain has TRBV6-5 and TRBJ2-2, with a tentative D call TRBD2 (6 bases). In germline, CDR1 is MNHEY, CDR2 SVGAGI. The germline V and J ends were trimmed by 6 bases and 7 bases, with 21 bases remaining between them. CDR3 length: 16 amino acids. The CDR3 reads CASSLGGQGSIGELFF. CDR3 nucleotides: TGTGCCAGCAGCCTAGGAGGGCAGGGTTCAATCGGGGAGCTGTTTTTT.